This T cell receptor beta chain was sequenced in a study of T cell responses to AZD1222 COVID-19 vaccine. Worth noting for this clone: The target antigen is unknown.

Notes on the study in general: Seropositive AZD1222 recipients at baseline numbered only five to seven. The study sampled repertoires only after the peak T cell response. Among the donors, most were white British and more were female, and clonal diversity was possibly underestimated.

Trimming shortened V by 6 bases and J by 9 bases, and 18 bases separated the two germline ends. Germline V gives CDR1 MNHEY, CDR2 SVGAGI. The CDR3 covers 14 residues. Sequenced by immunoSEQ multiplex PCR; TCRdb stores in-frame clones only, minus some. The top ten hold about 9.5% of the sample, which has some 110,000 clones, around 81% seen once. The sequence was obtained from an adult in good health. V gene TRBV6-5 combines with J gene TRBJ2-1; tentatively, D is TRBD1 (6 bases). The sequenced sample was peripheral blood, obtained on day 0 of AZD1222 vaccination. The CDR3 DNA follows: TGTGCCAGCAGGAGAATTCGCCAAGGGGGTGAGCAGTTCTTC. Its protein product is CASRRIRQGGEQFF.